The sequence of this TCR beta chain was determined in a study of T cell changes during pregnancy in multiple sclerosis. Some clones are missing from TCRdb's copy, which holds only in-frame ones; the method was immunoSEQ multiplex PCR. The sample shows roughly 48,000 clones, 85% to 95% of them seen only once. This clone was counted a single time. The sequencing here drew on CD4+ T cells from peripheral blood mononuclear cells, taken in the second trimester of pregnancy. This receptor was taken from a female donor in good health, enrolled as a control in a pregnancy study.

As DNA, the CDR3 is TGTGCCAGCAGTTACTCGATCGCGGTCGGAGAGACCCAGTACTTC. It specifies CASSYSIAVGETQYF. This sequence joins TRBV6-6 and TRBJ2-5; D gene uncertain. The germline CDR1 and CDR2 sequences are MNHNY and SVGAGI (reference sequence). V was trimmed by 0 bases and J by 4 bases, leaving 12 bases between them. The CDR3 is 15 residues long.